The clone carrying this T cell receptor (beta chain) was seen a handful of times. What it recognizes is unknown. These data belong to a study of blood T cells in healthy people across ages. The study's findings and limits: Unsorted PBMCs ruled out conclusive naive versus antigen-experienced comparison. Diversity estimates from one million T cells were considered underestimates.

Germline V gives CDR1 MNHEY, CDR2 SVGAGI. This CDR3 spans 15 amino acids. A second PCR, run for roughly 6 to 11 cycles, used a sample-barcoded 5' primer plus a J-beta primer mix. Each single sample gave us at least 2.5 million CDR3-containing paired-end reads. TCRdb re-called the 5' RACE reads through MiXCR, storing one row per CDR3 protein. This table has about 1.5 million distinct CDR3 sequences, about 40% appearing once. This clonotype was obtained from a young woman in good health. Sequenced input: blood. V is TRBV6-5 and J is TRBJ2-4; 9 bases line up with TRBD2. The better agreement between TRBJ2-5 and the DNA end casts doubt on the J call. The CDR3 DNA sequence: TGTGCCAGCAGTCCTGTAGCGGGAGTTTCGGGGACCCAGTACTTC. As protein: CASSPVAGVSGTQYF.